A single count supports the clone carrying this T cell receptor beta chain. Its target is not known. The data derive from a study of beta chain features in type 1 diabetes. Points from the study as a whole: Over-representation of high TCR-expressing cells was a possible consequence of cDNA sequencing. Naive, central memory and Treg TCRB repertoires seemed to resemble each other more closely in patients than they did in healthy donors.

Germline V CDR1 and CDR2: MNHNS, SASEGT. The V gene lost 3 bases and the J gene lost 3 bases, with 17 bases spanning the gap. CDR3 length: 16 amino acids. Reverse transcription of all isolated RNA meant that expressed TCRB transcripts were sequenced. Profiled with immunoSEQ multiplex PCR; TCRdb holds only in-frame clones, not every one. Counted here are under 900,000 clones, roughly a sixth occurring once; the ten biggest clones make up roughly 0.025%. This clonotype was obtained from a woman aged 18-29 years in good health. Source material: naive CD4+ T cells from blood. The chain has TRBV6-1 and TRBJ1-1; maybe TRBD1 (5 bases). CDR3 sequence (DNA): TGTGCCAGCAGTGACCGAGGGGCTGGGGTGGACACTGAAGCTTTCTTT. Amino acid sequence: CASSDRGAGVDTEAFF.